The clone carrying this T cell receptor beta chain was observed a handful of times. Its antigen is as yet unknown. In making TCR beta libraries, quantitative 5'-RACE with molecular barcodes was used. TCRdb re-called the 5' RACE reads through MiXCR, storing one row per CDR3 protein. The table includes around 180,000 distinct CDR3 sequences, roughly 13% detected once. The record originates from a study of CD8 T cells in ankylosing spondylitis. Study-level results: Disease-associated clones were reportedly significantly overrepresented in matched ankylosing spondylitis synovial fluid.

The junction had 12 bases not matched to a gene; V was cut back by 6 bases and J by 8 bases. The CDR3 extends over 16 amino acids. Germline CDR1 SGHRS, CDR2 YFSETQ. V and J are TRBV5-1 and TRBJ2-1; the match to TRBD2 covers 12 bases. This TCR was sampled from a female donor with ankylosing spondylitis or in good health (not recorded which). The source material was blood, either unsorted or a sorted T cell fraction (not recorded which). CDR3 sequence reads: CASTRLAGDSGDEQFF. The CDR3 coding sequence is TGCGCCAGCACCAGACTAGCGGGAGATAGTGGCGATGAGCAGTTCTTC.